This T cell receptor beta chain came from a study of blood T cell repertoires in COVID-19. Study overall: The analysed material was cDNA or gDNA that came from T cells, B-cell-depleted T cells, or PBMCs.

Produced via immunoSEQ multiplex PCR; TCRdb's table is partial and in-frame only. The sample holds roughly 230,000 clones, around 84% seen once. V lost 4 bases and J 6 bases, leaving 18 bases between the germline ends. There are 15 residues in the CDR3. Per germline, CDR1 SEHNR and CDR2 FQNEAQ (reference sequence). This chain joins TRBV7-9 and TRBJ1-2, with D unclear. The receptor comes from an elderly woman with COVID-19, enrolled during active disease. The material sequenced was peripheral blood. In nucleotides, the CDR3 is TGTGCCAGCAGCTCGCCCCCGCCCGGGTACGATGGCTACACCTTC. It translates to CASSSPPPGYDGYTF.